This TCR beta chain was retrieved from a study of T cell changes during pregnancy in multiple sclerosis. This clone occurred once. Sequenced by immunoSEQ multiplex PCR; TCRdb stores in-frame clones only, minus some. The sample shows approximately 51,000 clones, approximately 94% of them seen only once. This CDR3 has 17 residues. In germline, CDR1 is SGDLS, CDR2 YYNGEE. V lost 3 bases, J lost 1 base, and 6 bases stayed unmatched. The rearrangement links TRBV9 to TRBJ2-5, with 13 nucleotides matching TRBD2. This sample comprised CD4+ T cells from peripheral blood mononuclear cells, obtained in the second trimester of pregnancy. The sequence derives from a female donor with multiple sclerosis, enrolled in a pregnancy study. The CDR3 protein is CASSAPGLAGPQETQYF. Here the CDR3 DNA reads TGTGCCAGCAGCGCTCCGGGACTAGCGGGGCCCCAAGAGACCCAGTACTTC.